This T cell receptor (beta chain) was identified during a study of blood T cell repertoires in COVID-19. In the study overall: T cells, B-cell-depleted T cells, or PBMCs provided the cDNA or gDNA that served as material.

Assay: immunoSEQ multiplex PCR; the TCRdb copy retains only in-frame clones and omits some. The sample shows about 190,000 clones, about 81% of them seen only once. Germline assignment: CDR1 MNHEY and CDR2 SVGAGI. V dropped 11 bases and J dropped 0 bases, with 10 bases sitting between them. The CDR3 has 12 amino acids. The sequence was collected from a woman in her 30s who had recovered from COVID-19. This chain uses TRBV6-5 with TRBJ1-1; D gene ambiguous. Sequenced material: PBMCs or T cells enriched from blood (not recorded which). CDR3 sequence (DNA): TGTGCCGCCCACAGCCTGAACACTGAAGCTTTCTTT. Translation gives CAAHSLNTEAFF.